This T cell receptor (beta chain) was sequenced in a study of radiotherapy plus CTLA-4 blockade in lung cancer. Whole-study results and caveats: Reports state that early shifts in blood T cell clones, with interferon-beta, best predicted response. Researchers report tumor-derived TCR clones expanding in blood after radiotherapy plus ipilimumab.

Focal radiation plus CTLA-4 blockade with ipilimumab was administered to patients who had chemo-refractory metastatic non-small-cell lung cancer. Details on this clone: The target antigen is unknown.

Trimming cost V 6 bases and J 4 bases, with 13 bases left between them. Germline V gene data show CDR1 as MGHDK and CDR2 as SYGVNS. This CDR3 comprises 14 residues. Sequencing used immunoSEQ multiplex PCR; TCRdb keeps in-frame clones, though not all of them. This table holds about 64,000 clones, about 70% found once. The clonotype was recovered from a human donor with non-small cell lung cancer whose response to radiotherapy plus ipilimumab could not be evaluated. This chain links TRBV25-1 with TRBJ1-5, with a weak D call TRBD1 (5 bases). Sequencing was performed on peripheral blood, taken from a patient treated with radiotherapy plus ipilimumab. The CDR3 sequence is CASSSGTENQPQHF. In nucleotides, the CDR3 is TGTGCCAGCAGCTCCGGGACTGAGAATCAGCCCCAGCATTTT.